This passage covers 9 T cell receptor beta chains from one sample sequenced in a study of T cells in Graves' hyperthyroidism and ophthalmopathy (dated by TCRdb to the late 2010s). Library preparation employed multiplex PCR. This sample was sequenced with an Illumina HiSeq 2000. Amplification of TCR beta CDR3 regions was carried out from RNA transcripts. A first-round RT-PCR of the TCR CDR3 used the HTBI primer set with the Qiagen OneStep RT-PCR kit. In-frame beta chains were kept once TCRdb had trimmed the public reads at Q25 with fastp and called clones with MiXCR. For every CDR3 protein sequence, its rows merge into one entry that carries the most common genes and DNA. The sample table shows some 510,000 distinct CDR3 sequences, and roughly 46% are seen once. Roughly 8.2% of the sample comes from the top ten. The sequenced sample consisted of peripheral blood or thyroid tissue (not recorded which). These receptors all come from a young woman with Graves' hyperthyroidism. Donor details come from another sample of the same person, matched by shared clones.

The rearrangement joins TRBV24-1 to TRBJ2-1; D possibly uses TRBD1 or TRBD2 (5 bases each). Germline V gene lookup returns CDR1 KGHDR and CDR2 SFDVKD. This CDR3 spans 14 amino acids. V lost 7 bases to trimming and J lost 9 bases, with 18 bases between them. CDR3 sequence (DNA): TGTGCCACCAGCCAAAGGACGGGGCGAGGTGAGCAGTTCTTC. Translation: CATSQRTGRGEQFF.

This clonotype was seen more than once but under ten times. The CDR3 loop reads CSVESQTGTSSGANVLTF. The CDR3 DNA is TGCAGCGTTGAATCTCAGACAGGGACTAGCTCTGGGGCCAACGTCCTGACTTTC. The V and J genes are TRBV29-1 and TRBJ2-6, with D perhaps matching TRBD2 (8 bases). CDR1 is SQVTM and CDR2 is ANQGSEA in the germline V gene. This CDR3 is built from 18 residues. V lost 2 bases and J 0 bases, leaving 17 bases between the germline ends. The whole variable domain, remainder taken from reference TRBV29-1 and TRBJ2-6, is SAVISQKPSRDICQRGTSLTIQCQVDSQVTMMFWYRQQPGQSLTLIATANQGSEATYESGFVIDKFPISRPNLTFSTLTVSNMSPEDSSIYLCSVESQTGTSSGANVLTFGAGSRLTVL.

This clonotype was seen repeatedly, ten times or more. The chain links TRBV25-1 to TRBJ2-7; TRBD2 matches 11 bases. There are 14 residues in the CDR3. The junction had 5 bases not matched to a gene; V was cut back by 6 bases and J by 4 bases. Looked up from germline, CDR1 is MGHDK and CDR2 is SYGVNS. The CDR3 bases are TGTGCCAGCAGACCGGGACTAGCGGATTACGAGCAGTACTTC. It translates to CASRPGLADYEQYF.

The genes are TRBV2 and TRBJ2-3, with unresolved D. Germline V gene lookup returns CDR1 SNHLY and CDR2 FYNNEI. The V gene lost 6 bases and the J gene lost 2 bases, with 12 bases spanning the gap. CDR3 length equals 14 residues. CDR3: CASRADDATDTQYF. The CDR3 coding sequence is TGTGCCAGCAGAGCCGATGACGCCACAGATACGCAGTATTTT.

A note on this clonotype: A single base separates this from a much larger clone, so it may be a read error. V gene TRBV29-1 combines with J gene TRBJ2-5; 8 positions agree with TRBD2. From germline, CDR1 is SQVTM and CDR2 ANQGSEA. The CDR3 loop spans 13 amino acids. CDR3 amino acids: CGVGVGGGKTQYF. The DNA for the CDR3 is TGCGGCGTTGGAGTTGGCGGGGGGAAGACCCAGTACTTC.

V and J are TRBV7-2 and TRBJ2-1; D not certain. CDR3 size: 13 residues. Germline assignment: CDR1 SGHTA and CDR2 FQGNSA. V was pared by 2 bases and J by 9 bases, with 11 bases between. CDR3 coding DNA: TGTGCCAGCAGCTTAAACTTATGGGCTGAGCAGTTCTTC. Residues: CASSLNLWAEQFF.

This chain joins TRBV2 and TRBJ1-6, with a tentative D call TRBD1 (5 bases). Germline V gives CDR1 SNHLY, CDR2 FYNNEI. With 5 bases removed from V and 18 bases from J, the gap between germline ends came to 14 bases. This CDR3 spans 11 amino acids. DNA for the CDR3: TGTGCCAGCAGTACGGGACTAGCGCGCCACTTT. It is translated as CASSTGLARHF.

For this clonotype: A junction end diverges from the germline sequence, so it may reflect a read error. The chain combines TRBV7-7 with TRBJ2-5; the match to TRBD2 covers 10 bases. The CDR3 has 15 residues. CDR1 is SSHAT and CDR2 is FNYEAQ in the germline V gene (reference sequence). In DNA, the CDR3 is TGTGCTAGCAGCAGACTAGCGGGCCCCCAAGAGACCCAGTACTTC. This gives the protein CASSRLAGPQETQYF.

V and J are TRBV29-1 and TRBJ1-1, with a tentative D call TRBD1 (5 bases). The CDR3 extends over 15 amino acids. CDR1 SQVTM and CDR2 ANQGSEA come from the germline V gene. The V end lost 2 bases, the J end lost 0 bases, and 13 bases lay between the germline ends. The CDR3 sequence is CSVELWGSMNTEAFF. CDR3 nucleotides: TGCAGCGTTGAATTGTGGGGCTCGATGAACACTGAAGCTTTCTTT. The full variable domain, completed using reference TRBV29-1 and TRBJ1-1, is SAVISQKPSRDICQRGTSLTIQCQVDSQVTMMFWYRQQPGQSLTLIATANQGSEATYESGFVIDKFPISRPNLTFSTLTVSNMSPEDSSIYLCSVELWGSMNTEAFFGQGTRLTVV.